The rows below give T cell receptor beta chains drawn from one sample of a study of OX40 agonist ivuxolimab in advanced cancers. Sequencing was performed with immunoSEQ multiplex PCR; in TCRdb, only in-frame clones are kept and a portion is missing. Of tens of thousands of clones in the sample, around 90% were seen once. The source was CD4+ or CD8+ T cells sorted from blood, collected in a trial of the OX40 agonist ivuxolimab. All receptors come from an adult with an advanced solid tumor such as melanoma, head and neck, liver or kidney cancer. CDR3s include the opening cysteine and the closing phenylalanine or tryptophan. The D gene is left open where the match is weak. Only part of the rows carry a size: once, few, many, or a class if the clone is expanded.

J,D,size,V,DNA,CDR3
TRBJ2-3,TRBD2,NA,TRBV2,TGTGCCAGCAGTGAAGCGCGGCTAGCGGGAGTCTCAGATACGCAGTATTTT,CASSEARLAGVSDTQYF
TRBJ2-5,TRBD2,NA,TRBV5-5,TGTGCCAGCAGCCCCAGACCCGGACTAGCGGGAAGGGGGCAAGAGACCCAGTACTTC,CASSPRPGLAGRGQETQYF
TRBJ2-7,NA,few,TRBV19,TGTGCCAGTAGTATAGAGCAGAAGCAGTACTTC,CASSIEQKQYF
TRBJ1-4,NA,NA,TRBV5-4,TGTGCCAGCTACTCTAGGTCGGCGTCTAATGAAAAACTGTTTTTT,CASYSRSASNEKLFF
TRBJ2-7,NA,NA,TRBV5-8,TGTGCCAGCAGCTTCGTCTCCGGGGCCGAGCAGTACTTC,CASSFVSGAEQYF
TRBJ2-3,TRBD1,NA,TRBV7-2,TGTGCCAGCAGCACTTTACCGGGACAGGAGACGCAGTATTTT,CASSTLPGQETQYF
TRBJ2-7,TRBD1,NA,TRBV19,TGTGCCAGTAGTATAGATCCGACAGGGACATACGAGCAGTACTTC,CASSIDPTGTYEQYF
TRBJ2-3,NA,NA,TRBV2,TGTGCCAGCACCCCGTACCGAGGGCCCGGTAGCGCAGATACGCAGTATTTT,CASTPYRGPGSADTQYF
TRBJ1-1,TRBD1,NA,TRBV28,TGTGCCAGCAGGGACAGGGGAGGACCTGAAGCTTTCTTT,CASRDRGGPEAFF
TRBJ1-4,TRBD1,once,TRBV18,TGTGCCAGCTCACAGCAGGGGGAAGCTAATGAAAAACTGTTTTTT,CASSQQGEANEKLFF